Here is one T cell receptor (beta chain) with its context. The antigen is undetermined. From 300 to 450 ng of RNA, a library with molecular barcoded alpha/delta and beta/gamma adaptors was made. MiXCR, applied by TCRdb to the reads, yields one record per CDR3 protein. Of about 10,000 distinct CDR3 sequences in the sample, roughly 15% were seen once. This entry comes from a study of read filtering for tumor transcriptome and immune sequencing. For the study at large: Patients were approximately 18 male and about 14 female, mean age 65.9 years, range about 47 to 80. Roughly 8 patients were R-ISS I, approximately 15 were R-ISS II, 6 or 7 were R-ISS III. The study's findings and limits: Without single-read clonotypes, shared clonotype proportions correlated more between IR-seq and RNA-seq.

The V segment lost 2 bases and the J segment 5 bases; nucleotides outside the gene matches: 23. The CDR3 totals 20 residues. Germline CDR1 SGHTA, CDR2 FQGNSA. Every patient had bone marrow sampled while the disease was active. Material: a population of CD138-negative cells sorted from bone marrow. V and J are TRBV7-2 and TRBJ2-5, with 7 bases aligning to TRBD2. This clonotype was obtained from a donor at least 40 years old with multiple myeloma. The CDR3 nucleotides are TGTGCCAGCAGCTTAAACCTCGGAGGAGGACGTTACGGGGGGAGGGAGACCCAGTACTTC. It yields the protein CASSLNLGGGRYGGRETQYF.